The rows below give T cell receptor beta chains drawn from one sample of a study of response to subunit inactivated influenza vaccine. TCRdb analysed the RT-PCR reads with MiXCR anew, one entry per CDR3 protein. Found here are 800,000 to 1,000,000 distinct CDR3 sequences, around 20% of them singletons; the top ten hold 9.5% to 13%. The material sequenced was PBMCs from blood, taken about 5 days after vaccination. The receptors were gathered from a man over 45 who received an inactivated influenza vaccine. CDR3s include the opening cysteine and the closing phenylalanine or tryptophan. Fields, in order: D gene, V gene, clone size, J gene, CDR3 protein, CDR3 DNA. A D gene is named only where the DNA matches it firmly. Size values are once, few and many counts, or a class for expanded clones, and some rows have none.

>TRBD1|TRBV5-1|many|TRBJ2-2
CASSHVPGQGAGELFF
TGCGCCAGCAGCCACGTACCGGGACAGGGGGCCGGGGAGCTGTTTTTT
>NA|TRBV12-3/TRBV12-4|NA|TRBJ2-7
CASRGSASYEQYF
TGTGCCAGCCGGGGGTCGGCCTCCTACGAGCAGTACTTC
>NA|TRBV21-1|NA|TRBJ1-5
CASSTGPRQPQHF
TGTGCCAGCAGCACCGGACCGAGACAGCCCCAGCATTTT
>NA|TRBV10-3|many|TRBJ2-7
CASKVGEPVYEQYF
TGTGCCTCCAAGGTGGGGGAACCAGTCTACGAGCAGTACTTC
>TRBD2|TRBV12-3/TRBV12-4|few|TRBJ2-3
CASSLKAGADTQYF
TGTGCCAGCAGTTTAAAGGCGGGAGCAGATACGCAGTATTTT
>NA|TRBV20-1|NA|TRBJ1-2
CSARDSTGEDNYGYTF
TGCAGTGCTAGAGATAGTACGGGGGAAGATAACTATGGCTACACCTTC
>TRBD2|TRBV12-3/TRBV12-4|many|TRBJ2-3
CASSPGLVADTQYF
TGTGCCAGCAGTCCGGGACTAGTGGCAGATACGCAGTATTTT
>NA|TRBV7-8|few|TRBJ2-5
CASSSEEGETQYF
TGTGCCAGCAGTTCAGAGGAGGGGGAGACCCAGTACTTC
>TRBD1|TRBV20-1|NA|TRBJ1-2
CSANRDRVGGYTF
TGCAGTGCTAACCGGGACAGGGTGGGAGGCTACACCTTC
>NA|TRBV27|NA|TRBJ2-5
CASRGPNGGQTQYF
TGTGCCAGCAGGGGACCGAACGGGGGACAGACCCAGTACTTC
>NA|TRBV15|few|TRBJ2-1
CATTGILGNEHFF
TGTGCCACCACCGGGATTTTAGGCAATGAGCATTTCTTC
>NA|TRBV6-1|many|TRBJ2-3
CASSDPSAGTDTQYF
TGTGCCAGCAGTGACCCTAGCGCGGGCACAGATACGCAGTATTTT
>NA|TRBV20-1|NA|TRBJ1-2
CSARIDYYGYTF
TGCAGTGCTAGGATCGACTACTATGGCTACACCTTC
>NA|TRBV30|NA|TRBJ2-5
CAWSVLSEETQYF
TGTGCCTGGAGTGTACTCAGCGAAGAGACCCAGTACTTC
>NA|TRBV2|few|TRBJ1-2
CASSERWGAISLYGYTF
TGTGCCAGCAGTGAGAGGTGGGGGGCCATTTCCTTATATGGCTACACCTTC
>TRBD1|TRBV12-3/TRBV12-4|NA|TRBJ1-1
CASRVTGVTEAFF
TGTGCCAGCAGAGTGACAGGGGTCACTGAAGCTTTCTTT
>NA|TRBV7-9|NA|TRBJ2-3
CASSLDLGADTQYF
TGTGCCAGCAGCTTAGATCTGGGGGCAGATACGCAGTATTTT
>NA|TRBV6-2/TRBV6-3|few|TRBJ1-2
CASSYGEVYGYTF
TGTGCCAGCAGTTATGGGGAAGTCTATGGCTACACCTTC
>NA|TRBV9|NA|TRBJ2-7
CASSVGESYEQYF
TGTGCCAGCAGCGTAGGCGAGTCCTACGAGCAGTACTTC
>NA|TRBV15|NA|TRBJ2-3
CATSVRPLDTQYF
TGTGCCACCAGCGTTCGTCCGTTGGATACGCAGTATTTT
>NA|TRBV5-6|few|TRBJ2-7
CASSPWGRSYEQYF
TGTGCCAGCTCACCGTGGGGCAGATCCTACGAGCAGTACTTC
>TRBD1|TRBV5-1|NA|TRBJ2-4
CASSLFRTGGGDIQYF
TGCGCCAGCAGCTTGTTTCGTACAGGGGGCGGGGACATTCAGTACTTC
>TRBD1|TRBV29-1|few|TRBJ2-7
CSVEAPGTGLPYEQYF
TGCAGCGTTGAAGCCCCCGGGACAGGGTTACCCTACGAGCAGTACTTC